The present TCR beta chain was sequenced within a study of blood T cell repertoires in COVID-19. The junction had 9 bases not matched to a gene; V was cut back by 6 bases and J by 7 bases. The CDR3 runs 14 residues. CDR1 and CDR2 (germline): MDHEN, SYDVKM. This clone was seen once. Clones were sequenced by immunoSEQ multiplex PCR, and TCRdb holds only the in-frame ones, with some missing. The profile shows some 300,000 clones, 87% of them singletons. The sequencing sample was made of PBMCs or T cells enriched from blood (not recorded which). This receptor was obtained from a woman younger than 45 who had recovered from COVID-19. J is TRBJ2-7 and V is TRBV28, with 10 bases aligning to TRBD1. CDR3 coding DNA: TGTGCCAGCAGGTCAAGACAGGGGGCGACGGAGCAGTACTTC. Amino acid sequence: CASRSRQGATEQYF.